The 21 T cell receptor beta chains below all came from one sample that was sequenced in a study of blood T cell repertoires in COVID-19. Sequencing was performed with immunoSEQ multiplex PCR; in TCRdb, only in-frame clones are kept and a portion is missing. The data hold about 110,000 clones, with 88% observed a single time. Sequencing was done on a sample of peripheral blood. The receptor set was obtained from a human donor in a cohort sampled during active COVID-19.

The chain combines TRBV5-1 with TRBJ2-7; TRBD2 is a possible D gene (6 bases). The germline gives CDR1 SGHRS, CDR2 YFSETQ. The CDR3 is 14 residues long. The ends were cut back, 2 bases at V and 0 bases at J, with 9 bases in the middle. The CDR3 spells CASSFGGSSYEQYF. The CDR3 nucleotides read TGCGCCAGCAGCTTTGGAGGGAGCTCCTACGAGCAGTACTTC. The full variable domain, with the rest looked up from reference TRBV5-1 and TRBJ2-7, is KAGVTQTPRYLIKTRGQQVTLSCSPISGHRSVSWYQQTPGQGLQFLFEYFSETQRNKGNFPGRFSGRQFSNSRSEMNVSTLELGDSALYLCASSFGGSSYEQYFGPGTRLTVT.

The chain employs TRBV5-6 and TRBJ1-2; tentatively, D is TRBD1 (5 bases). Germline CDR1 SGHDT, CDR2 YYEEEE. The V gene lost 3 bases and the J gene lost 6 bases, with 12 bases spanning the gap. This CDR3 region has 13 residues. The CDR3 DNA follows: TGTGCCAGCAGCTCCGACAGAAGTAATGGCTACACCTTC. Translation gives CASSSDRSNGYTF.

V usage is TRBV7-8 and J usage is TRBJ1-3; D is unclear. V was trimmed by 4 bases and J by 0 bases, leaving 10 bases between them. Germline-derived CDR1 and CDR2 are SGHVS and FQNEAQ. This CDR3 has 15 amino acids. CDR3 loop: CASSSSQVSGNTIYF. The CDR3 region has the DNA TGTGCCAGCAGCTCCTCCCAGGTCTCTGGAAACACCATATATTTT. Looking up the rest from reference TRBV7-8 and TRBJ1-3 gives the full variable domain: GAGVSQSPRYKVAKRGQDVALRCDPISGHVSLFWYQQALGQGPEFLTYFQNEAQLDKSGLPSDRFFAERPEGSVSTLKIQRTQQEDSAVYLCASSSSQVSGNTIYFGEGSWLTVV.

This clone was counted once. The V call is TRBV9, the J call TRBJ2-1; unclear D gene. From germline, CDR1 is SGDLS and CDR2 YYNGEE. The CDR3 loop spans 13 amino acids. The ends were cut back, 3 bases at V and 9 bases at J, with 13 bases in the middle. Here the CDR3 reads CASSAGRGSEQFF. In nucleotides, the CDR3 is TGTGCCAGCAGCGCCGGCCGCGGTAGTGAGCAGTTCTTC.

The chain employs TRBV7-6 and TRBJ2-3; 15 positions match TRBD2. V was clipped by 1 base and J by 3 bases; unmatched bases: 11. The CDR3 runs 20 residues. The germline V gene has CDR1 SGHVS and CDR2 FNYEAQ. The chain's CDR3 is CASSLVPGLAGGGRTDTQYF. The CDR3 DNA reads as TGTGCCAGCAGCTTAGTACCGGGACTAGCGGGAGGCGGGAGAACAGATACGCAGTATTTT.

The rearrangement uses TRBV9 and TRBJ1-3, with TRBD1 identical over 8 bases. In germline, CDR1 is SGDLS, CDR2 YYNGEE. Trimming cost V 1 base and J 3 bases; bases outside gene matches: 9. This CDR3 region has 17 residues. CDR3 bases: TGTGCCAGCAGCGTATCCCCCAGGGGGCGCGGTGGAAACACCATATATTTT. Its protein is CASSVSPRGRGGNTIYF.

This clone was seen once. The CDR3 sequence is CAWSVRVGEQFF. The CDR3, as DNA: TGTGCCTGGAGTGTACGGGTGGGTGAGCAGTTCTTC. V gene TRBV30 combines with J gene TRBJ2-1; D gene uncertain. Germline V gene sequence: CDR1 GTSNPN, CDR2 SVGIG (reference sequence). V lost 0 bases and J 9 bases, leaving 9 bases between the germline ends. The CDR3 sequence is 12 residues long.

The rearrangement joins TRBV27 to TRBJ2-5, with 8 positions matching TRBD1. Trimming at V came to 3 bases and at J to 2 bases, leaving 8 bases not matched to a gene. From germline, CDR1 is MNHEY and CDR2 SMNVEV (reference sequence). The CDR3 is 16 residues long. CDR3 residues: CASSFLGQALQETQYF. The CDR3, as DNA: TGTGCCAGCAGTTTCTTGGGACAGGCATTACAAGAGACCCAGTACTTC.

V is TRBV7-2 and J is TRBJ2-5; maybe TRBD2 (5 bases). The V gene lost 4 bases and the J gene lost 4 bases, with 13 bases spanning the gap. The germline gives CDR1 SGHTA, CDR2 FQGNSA. There are 14 residues in the CDR3. The CDR3 region is CASSSDLARETQYF. CDR3 coding DNA: TGTGCCAGCAGCTCGGACTTAGCCCGAGAGACCCAGTACTTC.

The chain combines TRBV7-2 with TRBJ2-7; 9 nucleotides align to TRBD2. The germline V gene encodes CDR1 SGHTA and CDR2 FQGNSA. The CDR3 has 17 residues. J lost 0 bases, V lost 1 base, and 7 bases had no gene match. In nucleotides, the CDR3 is TGTGCCAGCAGCTTAGATGAAGCGGGGGGCCACTCCTACGAGCAGTACTTC. Amino acids: CASSLDEAGGHSYEQYF.

This chain uses TRBV5-1 with TRBJ1-2, with D possibly TRBD1 on 5 matching bases. V was trimmed by 2 bases and J by 9 bases, leaving 17 bases between them. The CDR3 runs to 14 residues. CDR1 and CDR2 from the germline V gene are SGHRS and YFSETQ. CDR3 sequence: CASSLRGGASSYTF. The CDR3 bases are TGCGCCAGCAGCTTAAGGGGAGGGGCGTCAAGCTACACCTTC.

The chain carries TRBV21-1 and TRBJ2-7; TRBD1 was called by the table and not checked on the DNA. TRBV21-1 counts as a pseudogene. The CDR3 is 13 residues long. The CDR3 DNA sequence: TGTGCCAGCAGCAAAGGACAGGGGTACGAGCAGTACTTC. The encoded protein is CASSKGQGYEQYF.

Regarding this clone: Other nucleotide sequences in the sample specify the same CDR3. The CDR3 DNA reads as TGTGCCAGCAGCTTAGATCCGTCCTACAATGAGCAGTTCTTC. Its protein is CASSLDPSYNEQFF. The chain combines TRBV7-2 with TRBJ2-1, with D unclear. Trimming left V 1 base short and J 1 base short, with 5 bases between. CDR3 length: 14 amino acids. Germline V gene lookup returns CDR1 SGHTA and CDR2 FQGNSA.

The V and J genes are TRBV19 and TRBJ1-1; 7 bases are a match to TRBD1. CDR3 length equals 13 residues. J gave up 8 bases and V 6 bases, and 9 bases lay outside the gene matches. CDR1 is LNHDA, CDR2 SQIVND, per germline (reference sequence). This CDR3 is CASSPTGTPEAFF. The CDR3 nucleotides are TGTGCCAGTAGCCCGACAGGGACTCCCGAAGCTTTCTTT.

The chain uses TRBV3-1 (or the pseudogene TRBV3-2) and TRBJ2-1; possibly TRBD2 for D (5 bases). V gave up 0 bases and J gave up 7 bases, with 13 bases separating them. This CDR3 spans 15 amino acids. CDR1 LGHDT and CDR2 YNNKEL come from the germline V gene (reference sequence). The CDR3 DNA follows: TGTGCCAGCAGCCAAGATCTGTACGGCGGGAATGAGCAGTTCTTC. It is translated as CASSQDLYGGNEQFF.

V usage is TRBV7-9 and J usage is TRBJ2-7; unclear D gene. The CDR3 consists of 12 residues. V dropped 3 bases and J dropped 1 base, with 4 bases sitting between them. CDR1 and CDR2 from the germline V gene are SEHNR and FQNEAQ (reference sequence). The CDR3 protein is CASSFGSYEQYF. CDR3 DNA sequence: TGTGCCAGCAGCTTCGGGTCCTACGAGCAGTACTTC.

This chain connects TRBV13 to TRBJ2-7, with TRBD1 identical over 9 bases. Germline V CDR1 and CDR2: PRHDT, FYEKMQ (reference sequence). The CDR3 runs to 14 residues. The V segment lost 5 bases and the J segment 3 bases; nucleotides outside the gene matches: 5. In DNA form, the CDR3 reads TGTGCCAGCAGCCTGACAGGGGGTGGCTACGAGCAGTACTTC. Translating it yields CASSLTGGGYEQYF.

V is TRBV24-1 and J is TRBJ2-1; 8 positions match TRBD2. CDR1 and CDR2 (germline): KGHDR, SFDVKD. Trimming removed 1 base from V and 6 bases from J; junction bases left unmatched: 4. CDR3 size: 15 residues. The CDR3 region is CATSDFAGGTNEQFF. DNA for the CDR3: TGTGCCACCAGTGATTTTGCGGGGGGCACCAATGAGCAGTTCTTC.

The chain joins TRBV7-9 to TRBJ2-7, with D hard to call. Deletions cut 0 bases from V and 7 bases from J, with 13 bases between. The germline gives CDR1 SEHNR, CDR2 FQNEAQ (reference sequence). This CDR3 comprises 14 residues. The DNA of the CDR3 is TGTGCCAGCAGCTTAGCGTCCCCCGAGAGGGAGCAGTACTTC. Protein: CASSLASPEREQYF.

The V and J genes are TRBV19 and TRBJ1-3; TRBD1 might be the D (6 bases). V gave up 6 bases and J gave up 4 bases, with 16 bases separating them. This CDR3 spans 15 amino acids. CDR1 is LNHDA and CDR2 is SQIVND in the germline V gene (reference sequence). The CDR3 nucleotides read TGTGCCAGTAGGAGCGGGCGGGGGCGAGGAAACACCATATATTTT. Protein product: CASRSGRGRGNTIYF.

This clone appeared once. This sequence joins TRBV19 and TRBJ2-5; D gene ambiguous. Germline V gene data show CDR1 as LNHDA and CDR2 as SQIVND (reference sequence). The CDR3 runs to 13 residues. The V end lost 0 bases, the J end lost 6 bases, and 8 bases lay between the germline ends. Here the CDR3 DNA reads TGTGCCAGTAGTATAGATCATTCAAAGACCCAGTACTTC. Protein: CASSIDHSKTQYF. The whole variable domain, remainder taken from reference TRBV19 and TRBJ2-5, is DGGITQSPKYLFRKEGQNVTLSCEQNLNHDAMYWYRQDPGQGLRLIYYSQIVNDFQKGDIAEGYSVSREKKESFPLTVTSAQKNPTAFYLCASSIDHSKTQYFGPGTRLLVL.